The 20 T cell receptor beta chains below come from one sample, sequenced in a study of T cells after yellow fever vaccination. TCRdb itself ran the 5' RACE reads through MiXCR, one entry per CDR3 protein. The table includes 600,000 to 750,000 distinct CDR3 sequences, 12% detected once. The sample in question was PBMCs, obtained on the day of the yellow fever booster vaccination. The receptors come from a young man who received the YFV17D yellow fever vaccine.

This chain's CDR3 is CASSLGGRLYEQYF. CDR3 coding DNA: TGTGCCAGCAGCTTAGGAGGACGCCTCTACGAGCAGTACTTC. The rearrangement uses TRBV7-2 and TRBJ2-7; D is unresolved. The CDR3 is 14 residues long. Per the germline V gene, CDR1 is SGHTA and CDR2 is FQGNSA. The V end was cut by 1 base, the J end by 3 bases, with 10 bases between.

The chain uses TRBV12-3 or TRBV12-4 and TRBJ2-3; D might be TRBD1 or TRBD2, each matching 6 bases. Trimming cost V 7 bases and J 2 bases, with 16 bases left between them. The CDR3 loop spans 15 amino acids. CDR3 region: CASILGGSYTDTQYF. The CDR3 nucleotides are TGTGCCAGCATCCTGGGGGGCTCCTACACAGATACGCAGTATTTT.

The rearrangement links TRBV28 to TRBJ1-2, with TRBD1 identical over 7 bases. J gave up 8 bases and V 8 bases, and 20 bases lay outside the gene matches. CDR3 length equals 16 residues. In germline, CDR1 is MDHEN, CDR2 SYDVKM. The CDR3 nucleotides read TGTGCCAGCGGGACAGCGCTCGGGGGCTCCCCTCGAGGCTACACCTTC. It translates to CASGTALGGSPRGYTF.

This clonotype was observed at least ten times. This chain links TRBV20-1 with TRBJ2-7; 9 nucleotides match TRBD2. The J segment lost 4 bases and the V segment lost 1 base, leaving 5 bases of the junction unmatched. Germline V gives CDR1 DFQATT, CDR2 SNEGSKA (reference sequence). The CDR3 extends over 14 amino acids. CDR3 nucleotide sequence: TGCAGTGCTAGAGTAGCGGGAGCCCTATACGAGCAGTACTTC. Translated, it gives CSARVAGALYEQYF.

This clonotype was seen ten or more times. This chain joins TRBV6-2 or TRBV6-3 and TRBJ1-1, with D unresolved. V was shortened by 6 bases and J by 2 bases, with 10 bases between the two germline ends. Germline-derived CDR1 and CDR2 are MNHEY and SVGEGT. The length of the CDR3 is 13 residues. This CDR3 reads CASRPSLNTEAFF. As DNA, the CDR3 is TGTGCCAGCAGGCCCAGCCTAAACACTGAAGCTTTCTTT.

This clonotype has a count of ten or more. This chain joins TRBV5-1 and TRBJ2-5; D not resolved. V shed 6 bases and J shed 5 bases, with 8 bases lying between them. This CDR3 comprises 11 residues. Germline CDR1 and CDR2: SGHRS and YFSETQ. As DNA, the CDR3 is TGCGCCAGCAAGGCCAGCGAGACCCAGTACTTC. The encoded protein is CASKASETQYF.

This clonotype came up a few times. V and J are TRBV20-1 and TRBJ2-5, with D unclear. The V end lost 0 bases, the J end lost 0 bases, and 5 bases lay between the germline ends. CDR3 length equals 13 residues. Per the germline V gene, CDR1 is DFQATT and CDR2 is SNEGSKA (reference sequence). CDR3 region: CSARDRNQETQYF. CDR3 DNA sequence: TGCAGTGCTAGAGACAGGAACCAAGAGACCCAGTACTTC.

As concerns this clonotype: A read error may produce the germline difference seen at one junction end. CDR3 region: CASSLAAGYETQYF. CDR3 sequence (DNA): TGTGCTAGCAGCCTCGCGGCAGGTTATGAGACCCAGTACTTC. V gene TRBV7-7 combines with J gene TRBJ2-5; D gene uncertain. Germline assignment: CDR1 SSHAT and CDR2 FNYEAQ (reference sequence). The CDR3 is 14 residues long.

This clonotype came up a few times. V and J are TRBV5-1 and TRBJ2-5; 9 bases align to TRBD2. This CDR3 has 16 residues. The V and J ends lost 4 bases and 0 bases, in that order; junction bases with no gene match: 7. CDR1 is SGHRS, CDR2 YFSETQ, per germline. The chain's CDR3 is CASSPGLATNQETQYF. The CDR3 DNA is TGCGCCAGCAGCCCCGGACTAGCGACCAACCAAGAGACCCAGTACTTC.

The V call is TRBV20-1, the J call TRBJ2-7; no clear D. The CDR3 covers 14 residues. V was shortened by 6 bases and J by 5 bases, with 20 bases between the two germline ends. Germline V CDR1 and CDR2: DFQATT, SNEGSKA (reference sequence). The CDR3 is CSASASTDSNEQYF. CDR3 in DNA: TGCAGTGCCTCAGCTTCCACGGATTCCAACGAGCAGTACTTC.

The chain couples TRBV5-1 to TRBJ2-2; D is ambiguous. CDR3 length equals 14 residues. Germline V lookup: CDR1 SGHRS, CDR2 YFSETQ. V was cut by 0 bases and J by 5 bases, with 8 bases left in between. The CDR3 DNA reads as TGCGCCAGCAGCTTGGGTCCTGGGACCGGGGAGCTGTTTTTT. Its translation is CASSLGPGTGELFF.

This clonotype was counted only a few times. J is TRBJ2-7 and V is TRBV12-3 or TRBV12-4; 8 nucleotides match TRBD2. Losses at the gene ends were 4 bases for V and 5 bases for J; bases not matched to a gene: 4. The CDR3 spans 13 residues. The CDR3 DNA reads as TGTGCCAGCAGTTGGGATAGCGGGAACGAGCAGTACTTC. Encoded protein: CASSWDSGNEQYF.

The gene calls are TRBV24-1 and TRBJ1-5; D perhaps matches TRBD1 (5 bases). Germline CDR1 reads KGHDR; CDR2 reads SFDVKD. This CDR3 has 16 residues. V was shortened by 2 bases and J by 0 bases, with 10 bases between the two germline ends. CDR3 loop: CATSDWGDYSNQPQHF. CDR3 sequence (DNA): TGTGCCACCAGTGATTGGGGGGACTATAGCAATCAGCCCCAGCATTTT.

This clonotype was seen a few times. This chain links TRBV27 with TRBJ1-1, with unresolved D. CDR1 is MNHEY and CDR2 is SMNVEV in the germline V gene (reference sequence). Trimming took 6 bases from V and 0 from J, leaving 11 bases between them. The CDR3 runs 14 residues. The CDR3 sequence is CASSQDGLNTEAFF. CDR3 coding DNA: TGTGCCAGCAGCCAAGACGGACTGAACACTGAAGCTTTCTTT.

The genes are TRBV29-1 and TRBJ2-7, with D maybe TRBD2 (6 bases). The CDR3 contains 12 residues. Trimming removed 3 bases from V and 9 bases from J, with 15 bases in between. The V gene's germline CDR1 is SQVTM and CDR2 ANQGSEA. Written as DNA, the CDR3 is TGCAGCGTTGAGGAGGGGTTTGAGGTGCAGTACTTC. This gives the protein CSVEEGFEVQYF.

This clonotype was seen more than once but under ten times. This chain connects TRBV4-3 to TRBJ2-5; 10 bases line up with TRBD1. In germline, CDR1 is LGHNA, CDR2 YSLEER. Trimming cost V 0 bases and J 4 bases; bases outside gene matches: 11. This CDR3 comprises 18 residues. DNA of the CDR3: TGCGCCAGCAGCCAAGATTGGCGATCGTGGGACAGGGGAGAGACCCAGTACTTC. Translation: CASSQDWRSWDRGETQYF.

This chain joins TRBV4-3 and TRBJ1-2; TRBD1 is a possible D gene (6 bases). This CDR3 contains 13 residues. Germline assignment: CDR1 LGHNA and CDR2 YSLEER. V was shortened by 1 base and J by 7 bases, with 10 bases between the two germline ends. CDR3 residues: CASSQAGGSGYTF. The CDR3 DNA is TGCGCCAGCAGCCAAGCGGGGGGCAGTGGCTACACCTTC.

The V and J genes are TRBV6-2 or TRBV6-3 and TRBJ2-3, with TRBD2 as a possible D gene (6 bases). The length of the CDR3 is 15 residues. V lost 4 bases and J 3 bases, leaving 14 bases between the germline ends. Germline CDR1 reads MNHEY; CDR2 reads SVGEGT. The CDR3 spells CASSFVADQTDTQYF. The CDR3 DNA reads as TGTGCCAGCAGTTTTGTAGCGGACCAAACAGATACGCAGTATTTT.

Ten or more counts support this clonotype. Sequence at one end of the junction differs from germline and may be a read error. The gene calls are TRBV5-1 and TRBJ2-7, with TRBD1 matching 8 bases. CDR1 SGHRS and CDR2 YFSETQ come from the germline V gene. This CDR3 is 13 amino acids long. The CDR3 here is CASSPGQGHEQYF. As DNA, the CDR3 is TGTGCCAGCTCACCCGGACAGGGCCACGAGCAGTACTTC.

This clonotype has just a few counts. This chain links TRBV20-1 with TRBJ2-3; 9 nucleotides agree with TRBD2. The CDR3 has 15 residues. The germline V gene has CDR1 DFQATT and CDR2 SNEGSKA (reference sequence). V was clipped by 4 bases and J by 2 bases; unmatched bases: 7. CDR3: CSATFSSGTTDTQYF. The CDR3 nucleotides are TGCAGTGCTACTTTCTCTAGCGGGACCACAGATACGCAGTATTTT.